The present entry profiles one T cell receptor (beta chain) with its context. This entry comes from a study of T cell changes during pregnancy in multiple sclerosis. Sequenced by immunoSEQ multiplex PCR; TCRdb stores in-frame clones only, minus some. The table lists about 110,000 clones, about 90% of them singletons. Germline V gene lookup returns CDR1 SGHVS and CDR2 FNYEAQ. CDR3 length: 15 amino acids. With 5 bases clipped from V and 1 base from J, the junction kept 7 bases outside the gene matches. Sequenced material: peripheral blood, taken before pregnancy. The receptor comes from a female donor with multiple sclerosis, enrolled in a pregnancy study. This chain connects TRBV7-6 to TRBJ1-1, with TRBD1 matching over 7 bases. In DNA, the CDR3 is TGTGCCAGCAGCACGCCGACAGGGTCGAACACTGAAGCTTTCTTT. It encodes CASSTPTGSNTEAFF.